This T cell receptor (beta chain) was observed in a study of shared clonotypes between healthy human individuals. Study-wide results and caveats: Sharing across four donors was highest in naive CD4 (around 5%) and lowest in memory CD8 (0.4%).

Note on this clone: The antigen remains unidentified.

With 5 bases clipped from V and 7 bases from J, the junction kept 5 bases outside the gene matches. The CDR3 length is 13 residues. Germline V gene lookup returns CDR1 MNHNY and CDR2 SVGAGI (reference sequence). Clones were read by immunoSEQ multiplex PCR, and TCRdb kept only the in-frame ones, dropping some. The sample includes some 1,600,000 clones, 95% to 99% seen only once; the top ten take about 0.45%. This TCR derives from a young man in good health. Sequences were obtained from naive CD4+ T cells sorted from blood. Stated subset: CD45RA+ positively selected. The V call is TRBV6-6, the J call TRBJ2-7; 10 positions match TRBD1. CDR3: CASSGQGGREQYF. The CDR3 nucleotides are TGTGCCAGCAGTGGACAGGGGGGGAGAGAGCAGTACTTC.